This T cell receptor beta chain was sequenced for a study of cytomegalovirus exposure and HLA in healthy donors. The CDR3 has 13 amino acids. Trimming removed 5 bases from V and 2 bases from J, with 10 bases in between. Looked up from germline, CDR1 is LNHDA and CDR2 is SQIVND (reference sequence). Primers for the PCR totalled 60 Vbeta and 13 Jbeta. The method was immunoSEQ multiplex PCR; TCRdb's version includes in-frame clones alone and lacks a portion of them. The sample lists 150,000 to 180,000 clones; roughly four fifths were seen once. The sequenced sample consisted of PBMCs. The receptor was isolated from a young man in good health and CMV-seronegative. V gene TRBV19 combines with J gene TRBJ2-7; tentatively, D is TRBD1 (5 bases). CDR3 in DNA: TGTGCCAGTAGTGTTCAGGGAACCTACGAGCAGTACTTC. Translation: CASSVQGTYEQYF.